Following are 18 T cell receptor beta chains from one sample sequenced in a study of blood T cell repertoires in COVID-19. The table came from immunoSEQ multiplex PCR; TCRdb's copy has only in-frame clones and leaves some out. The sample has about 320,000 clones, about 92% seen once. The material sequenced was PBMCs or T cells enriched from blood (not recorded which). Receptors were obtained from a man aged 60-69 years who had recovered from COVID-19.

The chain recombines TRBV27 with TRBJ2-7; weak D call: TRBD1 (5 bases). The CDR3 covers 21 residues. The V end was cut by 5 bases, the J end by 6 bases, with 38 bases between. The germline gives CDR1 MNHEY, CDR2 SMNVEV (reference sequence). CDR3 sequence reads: CASSKRPIQGVPTFRETEQYF. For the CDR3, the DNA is TGTGCCAGCAGTAAACGACCGATTCAGGGTGTCCCGACATTTCGCGAGACCGAGCAGTACTTC.

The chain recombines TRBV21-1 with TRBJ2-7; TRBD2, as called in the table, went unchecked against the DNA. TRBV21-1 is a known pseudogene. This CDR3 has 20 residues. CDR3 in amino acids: CASSARVPGLAGAYRHEQYF. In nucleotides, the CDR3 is TGTGCCAGCAGCGCCCGGGTACCGGGACTAGCGGGAGCTTACCGCCACGAGCAGTACTTC.

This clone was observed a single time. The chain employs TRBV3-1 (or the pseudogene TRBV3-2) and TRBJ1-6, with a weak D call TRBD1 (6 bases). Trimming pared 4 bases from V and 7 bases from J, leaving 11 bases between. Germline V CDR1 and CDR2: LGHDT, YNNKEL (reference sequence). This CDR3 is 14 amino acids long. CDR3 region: CASSRRGGNSPLHF. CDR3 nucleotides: TGTGCCAGCAGCCGCAGGGGAGGGAATTCACCCCTCCACTTT.

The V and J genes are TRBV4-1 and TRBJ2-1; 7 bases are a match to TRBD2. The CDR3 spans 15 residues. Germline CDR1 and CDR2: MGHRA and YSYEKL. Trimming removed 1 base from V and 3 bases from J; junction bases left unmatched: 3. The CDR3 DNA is TGCGCCAGCAGCCAAGGCCGGGACTACTACAATGAGCAGTTCTTC. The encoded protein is CASSQGRDYYNEQFF.

CDR3 residues: CASSLGPASSYEQFF. In nucleotides, the CDR3 is TGTGCCAGCAGCTTAGGACCGGCTAGCTCCTATGAGCAGTTCTTC. The chain couples TRBV7-2 to TRBJ2-1; D might be TRBD2 (5 bases). CDR1 and CDR2 (germline): SGHTA, FQGNSA. V lost 1 base, J lost 8 bases, and 15 bases lay in between. The length of the CDR3 is 15 residues.

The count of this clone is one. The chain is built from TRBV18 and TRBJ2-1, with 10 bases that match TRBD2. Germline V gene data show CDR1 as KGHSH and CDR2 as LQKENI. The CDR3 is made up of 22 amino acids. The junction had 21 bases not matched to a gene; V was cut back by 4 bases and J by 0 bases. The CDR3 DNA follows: TGTGCCAGCTCACAAAAGGGCCGTGGGGTTAGCGGGGGGACCAGCTCCTACAATGAGCAGTTCTTC. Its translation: CASSQKGRGVSGGTSSYNEQFF. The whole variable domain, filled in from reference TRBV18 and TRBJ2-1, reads NAGVMQNPRHLVRRRGQEARLRCSPMKGHSHVYWYRQLPEEGLKFMVYLQKENIIDESGMPKERFSAEFPKEGPSILRIQQVVRGDSAAYFCASSQKGRGVSGGTSSYNEQFFGPGTRLTVL.

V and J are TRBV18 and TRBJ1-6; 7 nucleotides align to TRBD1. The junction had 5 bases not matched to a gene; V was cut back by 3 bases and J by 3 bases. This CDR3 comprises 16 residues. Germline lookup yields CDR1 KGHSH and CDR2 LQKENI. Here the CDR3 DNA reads TGTGCCAGCTCACCCTCTCGGACAGGCTATAATTCACCCCTCCACTTT. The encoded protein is CASSPSRTGYNSPLHF.

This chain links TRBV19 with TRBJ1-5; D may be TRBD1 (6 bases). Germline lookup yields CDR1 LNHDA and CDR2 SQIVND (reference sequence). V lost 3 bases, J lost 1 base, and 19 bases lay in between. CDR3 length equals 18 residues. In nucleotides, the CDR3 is TGTGCCAGTAGTATCTACCTAAACAGGGATATCAGCAATCAGCCCCAGCATTTT. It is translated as CASSIYLNRDISNQPQHF.

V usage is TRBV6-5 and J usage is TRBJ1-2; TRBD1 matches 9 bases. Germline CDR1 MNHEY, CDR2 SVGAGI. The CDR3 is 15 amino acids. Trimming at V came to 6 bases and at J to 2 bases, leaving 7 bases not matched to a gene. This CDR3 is CASRGSQGANYGYTF. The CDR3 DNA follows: TGTGCCAGCAGAGGCTCACAGGGGGCCAACTATGGCTACACCTTC.

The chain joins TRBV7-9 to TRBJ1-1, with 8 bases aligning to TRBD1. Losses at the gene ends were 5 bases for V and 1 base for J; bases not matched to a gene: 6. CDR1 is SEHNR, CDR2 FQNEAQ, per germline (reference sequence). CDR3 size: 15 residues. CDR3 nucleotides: TGTGCCAGCAGCCCTCAGGGGGCGCGGAACACTGAAGCTTTCTTT. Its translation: CASSPQGARNTEAFF.

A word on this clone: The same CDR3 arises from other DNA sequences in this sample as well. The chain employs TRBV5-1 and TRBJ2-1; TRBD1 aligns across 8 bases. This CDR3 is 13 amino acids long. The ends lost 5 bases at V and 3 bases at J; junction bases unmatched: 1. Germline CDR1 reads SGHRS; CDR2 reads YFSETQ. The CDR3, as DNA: TGCGCCAGCAGTGACAGGGGCTACAATGAGCAGTTCTTC. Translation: CASSDRGYNEQFF.

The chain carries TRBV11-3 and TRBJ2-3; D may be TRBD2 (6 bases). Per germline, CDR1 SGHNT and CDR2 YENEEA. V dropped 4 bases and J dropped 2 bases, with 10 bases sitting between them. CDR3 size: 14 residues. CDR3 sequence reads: CASSSGTSTDTQYF. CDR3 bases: TGTGCCAGCAGCTCTGGGACTTCCACAGATACGCAGTATTTT.

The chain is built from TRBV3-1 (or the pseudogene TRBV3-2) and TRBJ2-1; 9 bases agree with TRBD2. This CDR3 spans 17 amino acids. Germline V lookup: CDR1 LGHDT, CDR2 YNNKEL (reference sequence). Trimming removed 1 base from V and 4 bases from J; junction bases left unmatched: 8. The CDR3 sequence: CASSQGGASGVYNEQFF. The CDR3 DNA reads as TGTGCCAGCAGCCAAGGGGGGGCTAGCGGGGTATACAATGAGCAGTTCTTC.

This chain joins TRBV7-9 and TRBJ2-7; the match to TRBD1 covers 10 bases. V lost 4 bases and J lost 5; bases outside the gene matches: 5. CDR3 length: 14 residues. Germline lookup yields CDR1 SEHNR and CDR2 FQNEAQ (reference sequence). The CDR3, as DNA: TGTGCCAGCAGCTCTAACGACAGGGGGCACGAGCAGTACTTC. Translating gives CASSSNDRGHEQYF.

The CDR3 region is CASSLSETYEQYF. CDR3 DNA sequence: TGTGCCAGCAGCTTATCAGAAACCTACGAGCAGTACTTC. This chain connects TRBV7-9 to TRBJ2-7; D unclear. Germline V gene sequence: CDR1 SEHNR, CDR2 FQNEAQ (reference sequence). The CDR3 covers 13 residues. V lost 2 bases to trimming and J lost 2 bases, with 7 bases between them.

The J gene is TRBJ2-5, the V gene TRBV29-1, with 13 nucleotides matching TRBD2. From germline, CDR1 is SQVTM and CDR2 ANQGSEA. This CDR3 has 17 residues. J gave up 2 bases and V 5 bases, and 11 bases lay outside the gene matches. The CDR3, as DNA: TGCAGCGTTTCGGGTGGACTAGCGGGAGCCTTTCAAGAGACCCAGTACTTC. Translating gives CSVSGGLAGAFQETQYF.

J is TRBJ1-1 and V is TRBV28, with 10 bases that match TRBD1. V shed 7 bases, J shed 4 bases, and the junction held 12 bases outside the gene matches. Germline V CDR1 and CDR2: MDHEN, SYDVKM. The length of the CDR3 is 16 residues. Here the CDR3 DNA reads TGTGCCAGCATTTGGAGACAGGGGGCTGGTGGCACTGAAGCTTTCTTT. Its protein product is CASIWRQGAGGTEAFF.

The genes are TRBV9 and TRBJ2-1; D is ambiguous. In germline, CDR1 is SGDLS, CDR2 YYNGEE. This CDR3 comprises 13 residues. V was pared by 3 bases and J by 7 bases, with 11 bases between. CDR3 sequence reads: CASSAPVENEQFF. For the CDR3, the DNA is TGTGCCAGCAGCGCGCCGGTTGAAAATGAGCAGTTCTTC.